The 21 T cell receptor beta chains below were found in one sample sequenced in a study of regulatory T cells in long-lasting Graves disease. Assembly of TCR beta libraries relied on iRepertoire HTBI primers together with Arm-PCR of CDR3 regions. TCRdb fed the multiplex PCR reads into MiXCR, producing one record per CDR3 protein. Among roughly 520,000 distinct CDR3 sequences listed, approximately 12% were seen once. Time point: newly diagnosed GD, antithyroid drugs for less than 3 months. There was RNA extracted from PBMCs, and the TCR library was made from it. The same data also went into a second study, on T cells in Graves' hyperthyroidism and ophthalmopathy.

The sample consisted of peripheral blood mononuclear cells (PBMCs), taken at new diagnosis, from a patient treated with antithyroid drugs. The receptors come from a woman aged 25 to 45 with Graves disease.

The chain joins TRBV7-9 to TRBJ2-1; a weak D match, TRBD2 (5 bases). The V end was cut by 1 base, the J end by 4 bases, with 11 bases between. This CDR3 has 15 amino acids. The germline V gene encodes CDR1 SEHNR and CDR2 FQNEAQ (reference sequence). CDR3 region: CASSLVGLPYNEQFF. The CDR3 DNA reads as TGTGCCAGCAGCTTAGTTGGACTGCCATACAATGAGCAGTTCTTC.

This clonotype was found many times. CDR3 coding DNA: TGTGCCAGCAGCCAACGCGGGAGTTTCGCTAATGAGCAGTTCTTC. This sequence encodes CASSQRGSFANEQFF. The V call is TRBV3-1, the J call TRBJ2-1, with 7 nucleotides matching TRBD2. V lost 2 bases, J lost 7 bases, and 8 bases stayed unmatched. The CDR3 sequence is 15 residues long. Germline V lookup: CDR1 LGHDT, CDR2 YNNKEL (reference sequence).

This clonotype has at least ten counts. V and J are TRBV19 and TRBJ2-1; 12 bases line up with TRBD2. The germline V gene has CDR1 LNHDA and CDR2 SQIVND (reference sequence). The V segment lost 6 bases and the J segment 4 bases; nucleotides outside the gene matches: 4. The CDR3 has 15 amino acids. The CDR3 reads CASSQTSGRYNEQFF. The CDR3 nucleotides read TGTGCCAGTAGCCAGACTAGCGGGAGATACAATGAGCAGTTCTTC.

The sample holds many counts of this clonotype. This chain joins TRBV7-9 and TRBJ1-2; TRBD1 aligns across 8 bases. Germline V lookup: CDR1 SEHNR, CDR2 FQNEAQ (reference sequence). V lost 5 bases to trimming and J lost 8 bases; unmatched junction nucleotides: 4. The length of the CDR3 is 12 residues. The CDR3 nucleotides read TGTGCCAGCAGCCCCACAGGGGGGGGCTACACCTTC. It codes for CASSPTGGGYTF.

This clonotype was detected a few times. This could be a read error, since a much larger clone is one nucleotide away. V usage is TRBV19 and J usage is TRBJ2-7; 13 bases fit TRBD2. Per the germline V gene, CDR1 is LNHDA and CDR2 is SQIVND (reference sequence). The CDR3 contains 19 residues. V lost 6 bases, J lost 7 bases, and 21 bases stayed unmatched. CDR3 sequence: CASSRSGTSGTHSYNEQYF. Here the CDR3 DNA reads TGTGCCAGTAGCCGCTCCGGGACTAGCGGGACCCACTCCTACAATGAGCAGTACTTC. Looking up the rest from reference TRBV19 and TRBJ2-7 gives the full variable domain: DGGITQSPKYLFRKEGQNVTLSCEQNLNHDAMYWYRQDPGQGLRLIYYSQIVNDFQKGDIAEGYSVSREKKESFPLTVTSAQKNPTAFYLCASSRSGTSGTHSYNEQYFGPGTRLTVT.

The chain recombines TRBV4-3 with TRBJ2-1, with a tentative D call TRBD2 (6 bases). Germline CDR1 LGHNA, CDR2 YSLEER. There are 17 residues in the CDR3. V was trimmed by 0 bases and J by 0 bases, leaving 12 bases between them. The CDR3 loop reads CASSQDVFSGSYNEQFF. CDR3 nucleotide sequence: TGCGCCAGCAGCCAAGATGTTTTTAGCGGCTCCTACAATGAGCAGTTCTTC.

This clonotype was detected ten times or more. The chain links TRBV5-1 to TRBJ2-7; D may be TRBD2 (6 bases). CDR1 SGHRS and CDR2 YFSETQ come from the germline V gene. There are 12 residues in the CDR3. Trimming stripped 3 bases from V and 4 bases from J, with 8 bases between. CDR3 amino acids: CASSSDYYEQYF. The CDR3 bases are TGCGCCAGCAGCTCGGACTATTACGAGCAGTACTTC.

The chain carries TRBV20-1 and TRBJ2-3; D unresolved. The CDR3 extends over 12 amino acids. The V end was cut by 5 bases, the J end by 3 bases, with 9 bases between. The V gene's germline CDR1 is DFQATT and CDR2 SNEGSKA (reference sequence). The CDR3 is CSAAADTDTQYF. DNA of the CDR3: TGCAGTGCTGCTGCGGATACAGATACGCAGTATTTT.

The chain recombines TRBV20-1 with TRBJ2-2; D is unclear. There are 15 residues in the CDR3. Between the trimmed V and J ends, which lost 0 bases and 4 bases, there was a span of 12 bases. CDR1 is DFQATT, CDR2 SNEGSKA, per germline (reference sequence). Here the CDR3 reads CSARDARSTTGELFF. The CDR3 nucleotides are TGCAGTGCTAGAGATGCGCGGAGTACCACCGGGGAGCTGTTTTTT.

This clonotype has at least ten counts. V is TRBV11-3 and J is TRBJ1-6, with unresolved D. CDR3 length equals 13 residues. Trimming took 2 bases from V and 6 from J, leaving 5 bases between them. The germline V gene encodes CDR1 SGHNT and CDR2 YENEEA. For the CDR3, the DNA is TGTGCCAGCAGCTTATGGAGTAATTCACCCCTCCACTTT. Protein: CASSLWSNSPLHF.

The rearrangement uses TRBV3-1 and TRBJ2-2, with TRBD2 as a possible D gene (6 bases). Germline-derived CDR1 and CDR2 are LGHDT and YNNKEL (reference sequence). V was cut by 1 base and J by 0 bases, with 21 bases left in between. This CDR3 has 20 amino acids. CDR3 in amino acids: CASSQVIGRGRNANTGELFF. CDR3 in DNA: TGTGCCAGCAGCCAAGTGATTGGCCGAGGGAGGAACGCGAACACCGGGGAGCTGTTTTTT.

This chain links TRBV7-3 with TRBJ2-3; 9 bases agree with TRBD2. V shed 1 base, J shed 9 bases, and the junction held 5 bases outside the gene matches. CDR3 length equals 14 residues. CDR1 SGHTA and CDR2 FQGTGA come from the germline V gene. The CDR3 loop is CASSLNSGSVTQYF. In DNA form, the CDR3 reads TGTGCCAGCAGCTTAAATAGCGGGAGTGTAACGCAGTATTTT. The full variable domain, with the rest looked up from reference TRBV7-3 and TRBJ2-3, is GAGVSQTPSNKVTEKGKYVELRCDPISGHTALYWYRQSLGQGPEFLIYFQGTGAADDSGLPNDRFFAVRPEGSVSTLKIQRTERGDSAVYLCASSLNSGSVTQYFGPGTRLTVL.

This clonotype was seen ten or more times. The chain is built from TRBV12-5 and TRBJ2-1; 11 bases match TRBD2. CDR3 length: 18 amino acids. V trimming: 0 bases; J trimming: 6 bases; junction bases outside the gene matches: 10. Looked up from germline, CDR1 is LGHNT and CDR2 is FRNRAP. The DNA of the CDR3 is TGTGCTAGTGGTTTGGTAAACTCCCTAGCGGGAGGTGGCAATGAGCAGTTCTTC. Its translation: CASGLVNSLAGGGNEQFF. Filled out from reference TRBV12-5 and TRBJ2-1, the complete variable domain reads DARVTQTPRHKVTEMGQEVTMRCQPILGHNTVFWYRQTMMQGLELLAYFRNRAPLDDSGMPKDRFSAEMPDATLATLKIQPSEPRDSAVYFCASGLVNSLAGGGNEQFFGPGTRLTVL.

This chain's CDR3 is CASSPLSPYEQYF. The CDR3 coding sequence is TGTGCCAGCTCACCACTTTCGCCTTACGAGCAGTACTTC. V and J are TRBV18 and TRBJ2-7; D remains unclear. The V gene's germline CDR1 is KGHSH and CDR2 LQKENI. CDR3 length equals 13 residues. Trimming removed 1 base at V and 4 bases at J, with 8 bases between. Using reference TRBV18 and TRBJ2-7 for the parts outside the CDR3, the full variable domain is NAGVMQNPRHLVRRRGQEARLRCSPMKGHSHVYWYRQLPEEGLKFMVYLQKENIIDESGMPKERFSAEFPKEGPSILRIQQVVRGDSAAYFCASSPLSPYEQYFGPGTRLTVT.

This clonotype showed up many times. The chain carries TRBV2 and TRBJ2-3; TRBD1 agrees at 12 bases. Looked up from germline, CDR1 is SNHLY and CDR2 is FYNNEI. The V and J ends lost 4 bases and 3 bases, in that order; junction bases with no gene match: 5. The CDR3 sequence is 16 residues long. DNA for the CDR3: TGTGCCAGCAGTGGAGGGACAGGGGGCGAGACAGATACGCAGTATTTT. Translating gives CASSGGTGGETDTQYF.

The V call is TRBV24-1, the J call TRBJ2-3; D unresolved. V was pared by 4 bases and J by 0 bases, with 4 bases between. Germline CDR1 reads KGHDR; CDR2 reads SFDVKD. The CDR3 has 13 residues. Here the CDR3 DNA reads TGTGCCACCAGTGAGGGGAGCACAGATACGCAGTATTTT. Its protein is CATSEGSTDTQYF.

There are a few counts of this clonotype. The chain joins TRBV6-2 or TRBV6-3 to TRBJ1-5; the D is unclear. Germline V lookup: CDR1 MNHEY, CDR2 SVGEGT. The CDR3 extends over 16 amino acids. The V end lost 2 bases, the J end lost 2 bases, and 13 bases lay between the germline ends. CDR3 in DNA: TGTGCCAGCAGTTACGTCCGGGGTAGGGGCAATCAGCCCCAGCATTTT. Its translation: CASSYVRGRGNQPQHF.

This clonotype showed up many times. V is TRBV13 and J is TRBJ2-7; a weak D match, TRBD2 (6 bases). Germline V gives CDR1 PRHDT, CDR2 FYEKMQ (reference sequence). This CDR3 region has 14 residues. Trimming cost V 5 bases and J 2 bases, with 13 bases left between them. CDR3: CASSHRDWAYEQYF. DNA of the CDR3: TGTGCCAGCAGCCACCGGGACTGGGCCTACGAGCAGTACTTC.

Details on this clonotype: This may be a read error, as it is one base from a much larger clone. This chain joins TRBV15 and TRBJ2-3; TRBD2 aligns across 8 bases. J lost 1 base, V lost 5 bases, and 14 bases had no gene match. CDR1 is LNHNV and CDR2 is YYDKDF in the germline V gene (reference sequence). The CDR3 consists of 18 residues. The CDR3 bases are TGTGCCACCAGCGGATCAGATTCCACTAGCGGCGGCACAGATACGCAGTATTTT. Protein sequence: CATSGSDSTSGGTDTQYF.

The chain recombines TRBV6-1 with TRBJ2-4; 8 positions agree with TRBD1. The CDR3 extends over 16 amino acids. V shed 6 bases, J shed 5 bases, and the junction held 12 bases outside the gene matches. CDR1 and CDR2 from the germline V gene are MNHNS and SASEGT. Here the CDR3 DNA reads TGTGCCAGCAGCCTAAAAGCTAAGACAGGGGAAAACATTCAGTACTTC. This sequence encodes CASSLKAKTGENIQYF.

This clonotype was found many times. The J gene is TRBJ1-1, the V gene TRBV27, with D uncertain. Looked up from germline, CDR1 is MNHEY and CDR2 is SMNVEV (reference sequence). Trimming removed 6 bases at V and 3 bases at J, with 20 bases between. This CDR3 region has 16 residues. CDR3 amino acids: CASSPLSPPSHTEAFF. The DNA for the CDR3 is TGTGCCAGCAGCCCTTTATCCCCCCCTAGCCACACTGAAGCTTTCTTT.